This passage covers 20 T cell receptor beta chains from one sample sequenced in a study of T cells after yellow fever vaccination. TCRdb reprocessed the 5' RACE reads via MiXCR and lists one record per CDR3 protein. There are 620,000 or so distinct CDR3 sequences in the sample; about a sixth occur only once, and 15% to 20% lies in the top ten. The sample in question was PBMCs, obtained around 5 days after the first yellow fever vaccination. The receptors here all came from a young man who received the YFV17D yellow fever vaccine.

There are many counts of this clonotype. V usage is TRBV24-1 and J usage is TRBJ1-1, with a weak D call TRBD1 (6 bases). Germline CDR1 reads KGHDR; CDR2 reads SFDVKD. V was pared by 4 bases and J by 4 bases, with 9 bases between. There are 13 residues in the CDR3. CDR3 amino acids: CATSERGSTEAFF. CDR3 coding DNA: TGTGCCACCAGTGAAAGGGGGAGCACTGAAGCTTTCTTT.

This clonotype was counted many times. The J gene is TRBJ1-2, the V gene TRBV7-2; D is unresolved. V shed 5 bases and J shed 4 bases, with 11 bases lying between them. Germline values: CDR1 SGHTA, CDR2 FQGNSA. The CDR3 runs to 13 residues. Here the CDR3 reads CASSPNSVYGYTF. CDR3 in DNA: TGTGCCAGCAGCCCTAACTCAGTCTATGGCTACACCTTC.

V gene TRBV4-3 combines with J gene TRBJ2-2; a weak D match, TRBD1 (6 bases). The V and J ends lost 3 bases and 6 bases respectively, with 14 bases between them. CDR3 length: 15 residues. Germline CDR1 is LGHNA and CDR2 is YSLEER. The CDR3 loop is CASSQGAPFPGELFF. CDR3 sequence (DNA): TGCGCCAGCAGCCAGGGGGCCCCCTTTCCCGGGGAGCTGTTTTTT.

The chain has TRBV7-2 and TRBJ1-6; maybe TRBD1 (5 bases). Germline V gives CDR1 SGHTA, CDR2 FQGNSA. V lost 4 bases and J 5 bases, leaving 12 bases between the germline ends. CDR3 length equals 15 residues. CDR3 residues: CASSWAGSDNSPLHF. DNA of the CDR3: TGTGCCAGCAGCTGGGCAGGGTCGGATAATTCACCCCTCCACTTT.

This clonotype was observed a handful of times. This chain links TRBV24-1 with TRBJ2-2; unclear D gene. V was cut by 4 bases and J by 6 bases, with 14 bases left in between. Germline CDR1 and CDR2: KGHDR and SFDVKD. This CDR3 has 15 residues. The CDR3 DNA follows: TGTGCCACCAGTGACGCTCTACATAGTTCCGGGGAGCTGTTTTTT. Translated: CATSDALHSSGELFF.

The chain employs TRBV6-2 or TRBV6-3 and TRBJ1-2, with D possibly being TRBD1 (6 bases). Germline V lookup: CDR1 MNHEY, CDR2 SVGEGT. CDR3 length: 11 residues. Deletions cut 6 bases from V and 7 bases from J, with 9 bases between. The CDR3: CASSKTGGYTF. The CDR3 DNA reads TGTGCCAGCAGCAAGACAGGTGGCTACACCTTC.

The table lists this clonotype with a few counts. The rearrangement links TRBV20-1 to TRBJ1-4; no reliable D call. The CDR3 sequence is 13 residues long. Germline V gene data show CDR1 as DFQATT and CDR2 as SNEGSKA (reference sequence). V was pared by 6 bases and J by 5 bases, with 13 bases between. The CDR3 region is CSAERADNEKLFF. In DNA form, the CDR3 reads TGCAGTGCGGAGCGGGCCGACAATGAAAAACTGTTTTTT.

Written as DNA, the CDR3 is TGTGCCAGCACCCCACTAGCGGGGGGGCTAAATACGCAGTATTTT. Translated: CASTPLAGGLNTQYF. The genes are TRBV12-3 or TRBV12-4 and TRBJ2-3; 13 bases match TRBD2. V lost 7 bases to trimming and J lost 7 bases; unmatched junction nucleotides: 8. The CDR3 extends over 15 amino acids.

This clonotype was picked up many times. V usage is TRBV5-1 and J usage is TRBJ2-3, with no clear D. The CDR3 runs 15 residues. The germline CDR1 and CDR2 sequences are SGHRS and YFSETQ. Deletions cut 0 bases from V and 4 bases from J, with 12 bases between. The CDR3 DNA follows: TGCGCCAGCAGCTTGGATGGACGGGCGGCAGATACGCAGTATTTT. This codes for CASSLDGRAADTQYF. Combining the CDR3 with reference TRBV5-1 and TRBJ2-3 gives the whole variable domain KAGVTQTPRYLIKTRGQQVTLSCSPISGHRSVSWYQQTPGQGLQFLFEYFSETQRNKGNFPGRFSGRQFSNSRSEMNVSTLELGDSALYLCASSLDGRAADTQYFGPGTRLTVL.

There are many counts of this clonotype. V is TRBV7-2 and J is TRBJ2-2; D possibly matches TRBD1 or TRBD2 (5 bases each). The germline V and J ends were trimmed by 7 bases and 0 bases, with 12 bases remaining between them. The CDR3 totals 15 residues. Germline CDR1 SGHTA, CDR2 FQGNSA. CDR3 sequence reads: CASTPQGPNTGELFF. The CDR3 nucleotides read TGTGCCAGCACCCCCCAGGGACCGAACACCGGGGAGCTGTTTTTT.

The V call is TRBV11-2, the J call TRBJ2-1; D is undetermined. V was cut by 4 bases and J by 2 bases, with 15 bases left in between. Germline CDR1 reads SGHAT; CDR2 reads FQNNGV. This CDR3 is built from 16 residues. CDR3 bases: TGTGCCAGCAGCTCCGGTGGCCTAACGCCCTACAATGAGCAGTTCTTC. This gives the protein CASSSGGLTPYNEQFF.

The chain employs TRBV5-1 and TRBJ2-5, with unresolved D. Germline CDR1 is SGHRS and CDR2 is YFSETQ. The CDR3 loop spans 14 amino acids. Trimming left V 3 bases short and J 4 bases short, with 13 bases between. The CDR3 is CASSSAAFAETQYF. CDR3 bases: TGCGCCAGCAGCTCCGCGGCCTTTGCAGAGACCCAGTACTTC. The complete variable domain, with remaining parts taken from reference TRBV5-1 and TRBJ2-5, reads KAGVTQTPRYLIKTRGQQVTLSCSPISGHRSVSWYQQTPGQGLQFLFEYFSETQRNKGNFPGRFSGRQFSNSRSEMNVSTLELGDSALYLCASSSAAFAETQYFGPGTRLLVL.

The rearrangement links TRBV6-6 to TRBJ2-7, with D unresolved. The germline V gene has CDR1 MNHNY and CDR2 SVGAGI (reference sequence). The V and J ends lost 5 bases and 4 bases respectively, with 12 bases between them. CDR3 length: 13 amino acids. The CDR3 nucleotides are TGTGCCAGCAGTGCCGAACCTCATTACGAGCAGTACGTC. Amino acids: CASSAEPHYEQYV.

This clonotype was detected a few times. The CDR3 DNA reads TGTGCCAGCAGCCAAGATCTGGGACAGGGGGGATACGAGCAGTACGTC. This codes for CASSQDLGQGGYEQYV. V usage is TRBV3-1 and J usage is TRBJ2-7, with 11 bases matching TRBD1. The CDR3 covers 16 residues. Germline loops: CDR1 LGHDT, CDR2 YNNKEL (reference sequence). After removal of 0 bases from V and 4 bases from J, the junction contained 5 bases not matched to a gene.

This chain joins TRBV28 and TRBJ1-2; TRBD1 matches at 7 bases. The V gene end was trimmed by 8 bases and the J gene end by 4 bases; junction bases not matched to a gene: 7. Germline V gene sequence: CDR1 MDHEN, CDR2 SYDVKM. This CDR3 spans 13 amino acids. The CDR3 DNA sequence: TGTGCCAGCCGAACGGGACAGCCCTATGGCTACACCTTC. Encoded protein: CASRTGQPYGYTF.

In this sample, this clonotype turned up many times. In DNA form, the CDR3 reads TGTGCCAGCAGCTTGTCCGAGACCGGGGAGCTGTTTTTT. Translation gives CASSLSETGELFF. This rearrangement joins TRBV7-6 to TRBJ2-2; D is uncertain. The germline V gene has CDR1 SGHVS and CDR2 FNYEAQ. Trimming stripped 3 bases from V and 5 bases from J, with 7 bases between. The CDR3 has 13 residues.

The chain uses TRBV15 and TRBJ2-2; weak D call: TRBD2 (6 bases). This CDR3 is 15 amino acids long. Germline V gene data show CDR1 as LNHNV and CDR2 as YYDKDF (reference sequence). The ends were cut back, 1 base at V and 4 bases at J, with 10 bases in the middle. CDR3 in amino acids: CATSRGGGGTGELFF. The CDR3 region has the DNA TGTGCCACCAGCAGAGGGGGAGGTGGCACCGGGGAGCTGTTTTTT.

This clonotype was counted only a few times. DNA for the CDR3: TGTGCCACCAGTGCGCGGGTCCAAGAGACCCAGTACTTC. Its protein is CATSARVQETQYF. The rearrangement links TRBV24-1 to TRBJ2-5, with TRBD2 as a possible D gene (5 bases). The germline V gene encodes CDR1 KGHDR and CDR2 SFDVKD. The CDR3 has 13 amino acids. Trimming took off 5 bases at V and 1 base at J, with 7 bases between the two ends.

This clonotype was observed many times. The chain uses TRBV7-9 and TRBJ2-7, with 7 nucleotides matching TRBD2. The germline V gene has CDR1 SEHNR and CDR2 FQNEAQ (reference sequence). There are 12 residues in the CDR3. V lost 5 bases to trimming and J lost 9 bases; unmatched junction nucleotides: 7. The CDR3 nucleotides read TGTGCCAGCAGCCCCCCGTCGGGGGGGCAGTACGTC. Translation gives CASSPPSGGQYV.

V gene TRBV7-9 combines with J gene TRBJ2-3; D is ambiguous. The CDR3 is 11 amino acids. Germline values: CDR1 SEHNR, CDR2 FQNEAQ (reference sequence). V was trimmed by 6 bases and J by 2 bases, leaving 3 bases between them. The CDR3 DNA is TGTGCCAGCAGACCCACAGATACGCAGTATTTT. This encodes CASRPTDTQYF.